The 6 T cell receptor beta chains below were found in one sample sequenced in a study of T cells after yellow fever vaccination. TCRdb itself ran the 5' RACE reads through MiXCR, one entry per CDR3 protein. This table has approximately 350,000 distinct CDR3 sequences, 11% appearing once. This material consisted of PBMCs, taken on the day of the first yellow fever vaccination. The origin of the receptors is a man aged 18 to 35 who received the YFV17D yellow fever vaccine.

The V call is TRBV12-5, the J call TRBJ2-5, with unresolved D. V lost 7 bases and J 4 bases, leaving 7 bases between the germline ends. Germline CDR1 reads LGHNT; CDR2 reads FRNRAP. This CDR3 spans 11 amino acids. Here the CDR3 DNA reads TGTGCTAGTGCCCTAGTAGAGACCCAGTACTTC. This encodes CASALVETQYF.

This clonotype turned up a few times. In nucleotides, the CDR3 is TGCAGCGTTGAAGATCAGGTCTGGGACAGGGGGATTCCTAACTATGGCTACACCTTC. Translated, it gives CSVEDQVWDRGIPNYGYTF. This chain joins TRBV29-1 and TRBJ1-2, with 11 bases matching TRBD1. Germline V lookup: CDR1 SQVTM, CDR2 ANQGSEA. The trim removed 0 bases at V and 0 bases at J, leaving 12 bases unmatched. The CDR3 loop spans 19 amino acids.

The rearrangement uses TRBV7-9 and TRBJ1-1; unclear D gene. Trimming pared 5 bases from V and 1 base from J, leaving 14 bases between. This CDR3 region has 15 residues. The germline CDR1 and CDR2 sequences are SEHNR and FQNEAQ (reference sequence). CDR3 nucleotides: TGTGCCAGCAGCGGACTAGGCAGACCGAACACTGAAGCTTTCTTT. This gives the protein CASSGLGRPNTEAFF.

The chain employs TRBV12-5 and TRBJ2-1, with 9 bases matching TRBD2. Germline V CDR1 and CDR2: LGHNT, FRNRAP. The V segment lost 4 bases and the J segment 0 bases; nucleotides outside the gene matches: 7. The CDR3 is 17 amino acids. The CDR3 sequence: CASGWGTSPHSYNEQFF. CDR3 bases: TGTGCTAGTGGTTGGGGGACTAGCCCCCACTCCTACAATGAGCAGTTCTTC.

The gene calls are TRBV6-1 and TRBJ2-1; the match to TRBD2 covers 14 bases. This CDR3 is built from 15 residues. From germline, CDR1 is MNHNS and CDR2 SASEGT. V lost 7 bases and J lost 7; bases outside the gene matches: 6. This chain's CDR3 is CASTTGLAGGNEQFF. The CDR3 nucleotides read TGTGCCAGCACTACCGGACTAGCGGGGGGTAATGAGCAGTTCTTC.

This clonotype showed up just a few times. CDR3 sequence (DNA): TGTGCCAGCAGCCAAGTGGGGGGGCTAAACACCATATATTTT. Protein: CASSQVGGLNTIYF. The V and J genes are TRBV12-3 or TRBV12-4 and TRBJ1-3, with TRBD1 as a possible D gene (6 bases). CDR3 length equals 14 residues. V lost 6 bases to trimming and J lost 6 bases, with 15 bases between them.